This record covers a single T cell receptor beta chain. Between the trimmed V and J ends, which lost 0 bases and 2 bases, there was a span of 16 bases. Per germline, CDR1 LNHDA and CDR2 SQIVND (reference sequence). This CDR3 has 17 residues. TCRdb's copy holds only in-frame clones and misses some; the assay was immunoSEQ multiplex PCR. The sample holds under 95,000 clones, 95% to 98% seen once. This sample is drawn from a study of technical replicates of blood from several donors. The sequencing input was T cells isolated from PBMCs. The clonotype comes from a human donor in good health. The genes are TRBV19 and TRBJ1-1; D uncertain. The DNA for the CDR3 is TGTGCCAGTAGTATAGAGGGCGGGGAATTTGGAAACACTGAAGCTTTCTTT. It is translated as CASSIEGGEFGNTEAFF.